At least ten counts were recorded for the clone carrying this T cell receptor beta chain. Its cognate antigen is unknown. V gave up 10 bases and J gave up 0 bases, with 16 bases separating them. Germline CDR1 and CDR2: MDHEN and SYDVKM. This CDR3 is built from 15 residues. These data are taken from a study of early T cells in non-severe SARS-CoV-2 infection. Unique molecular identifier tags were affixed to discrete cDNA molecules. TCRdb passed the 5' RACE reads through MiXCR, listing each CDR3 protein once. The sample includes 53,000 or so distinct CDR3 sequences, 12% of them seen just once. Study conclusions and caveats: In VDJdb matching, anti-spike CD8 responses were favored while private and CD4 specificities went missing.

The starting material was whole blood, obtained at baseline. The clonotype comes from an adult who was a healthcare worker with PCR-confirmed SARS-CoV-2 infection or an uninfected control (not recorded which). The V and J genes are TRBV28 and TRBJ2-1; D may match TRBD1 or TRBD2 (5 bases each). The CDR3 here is CATLRAGSSYNEQFF. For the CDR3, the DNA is TGTGCCACCCTAAGGGCAGGGAGCTCCTACAATGAGCAGTTCTTC.